A single sample gave rise to the 15 T cell receptor beta chains below, sequenced in a study of lymphopenia after photon versus proton radiotherapy. Method: immunoSEQ multiplex PCR; TCRdb's copy keeps in-frame clones and lacks some. The sample shows some 170,000 clones, 80% to 90% of them seen only once. This specimen consisted of peripheral blood, obtained from a patient treated with photon-based radiotherapy. The receptors come from a man aged 45-65 years with gastric cancer.

This chain links TRBV21-1 with TRBJ2-7. TRBV21-1 is a documented pseudogene. This CDR3 is 12 amino acids long. The CDR3 spells CASSKVIYEQYF. The CDR3 DNA is TGTGCCAGCAGCAAAGTCATATACGAGCAGTACTTC.

The genes are TRBV2 and TRBJ2-1; 9 bases agree with TRBD2. The CDR3 is made up of 13 amino acids. Germline V gives CDR1 SNHLY, CDR2 FYNNEI. With 2 bases clipped from V and 7 bases from J, the junction kept 0 bases outside the gene matches. CDR3 loop: CASSETSGNEQFF. CDR3 sequence (DNA): TGTGCCAGCAGTGAAACTAGCGGGAATGAGCAGTTCTTC.

This rearrangement joins TRBV6-6 to TRBJ2-7; the match to TRBD2 covers 7 bases. V was clipped by 4 bases and J by 3 bases; unmatched bases: 6. CDR1 is MNHNY and CDR2 is SVGAGI in the germline V gene (reference sequence). CDR3 length: 14 amino acids. CDR3 in DNA: TGTGCCAGCAGTTGGGAGGGCACGATCTACGAGCAGTACTTC. The encoded protein is CASSWEGTIYEQYF.

The CDR3 region has the DNA TGTGCCAGCAGTCAGAGGACAGGGCGCTACGAGCAGTACTTC. Protein product: CASSQRTGRYEQYF. The chain combines TRBV6-5 with TRBJ2-7; 8 nucleotides align to TRBD1. This CDR3 has 14 residues. The germline V gene encodes CDR1 MNHEY and CDR2 SVGAGI. V shed 5 bases, J shed 3 bases, and the junction held 6 bases outside the gene matches.

This chain joins TRBV7-2 and TRBJ2-1; no clear D gene. Germline CDR1 is SGHTA and CDR2 is FQGNSA. The CDR3 length is 15 residues. The germline V and J ends were trimmed by 1 base and 8 bases, with 15 bases remaining between them. The CDR3 reads CASSLGQARRDEQFF. The CDR3 region has the DNA TGTGCCAGCAGCTTAGGTCAGGCGCGTCGGGATGAGCAGTTCTTC.

The chain carries TRBV5-4 and TRBJ2-1; D is possibly TRBD2 (5 bases). Germline V gene data show CDR1 as SGHNT and CDR2 as YYREEE (reference sequence). The V end was cut by 4 bases, the J end by 0 bases, with 11 bases between. There are 15 residues in the CDR3. The CDR3 here is CASSRAESSYNEQFF. The DNA for the CDR3 is TGTGCCAGCAGCCGAGCGGAGAGCTCCTACAATGAGCAGTTCTTC.

A note on this clone: The same CDR3 is also encoded by other DNA sequences in this sample. The chain recombines TRBV9 with TRBJ1-5; D unresolved. The ends were cut back, 4 bases at V and 4 bases at J, with 9 bases in the middle. Germline CDR1 SGDLS, CDR2 YYNGEE. There are 13 residues in the CDR3. Here the CDR3 DNA reads TGTGCCAGCAGCCCCAGCGGGAATCAGCCCCAGCATTTT. Its translation is CASSPSGNQPQHF.

J is TRBJ1-2 and V is TRBV15, with 7 bases aligning to TRBD1. From germline, CDR1 is LNHNV and CDR2 YYDKDF (reference sequence). This CDR3 has 14 residues. With 7 bases clipped from V and 7 bases from J, the junction kept 12 bases outside the gene matches. The CDR3 here is CATTTQGGRGGYTF. The CDR3 nucleotides are TGTGCCACCACCACCCAGGGGGGGCGGGGTGGCTACACCTTC.

The chain joins TRBV4-1 to TRBJ2-6, with D possibly being TRBD1 (7 bases). The CDR3 extends over 17 amino acids. Germline values: CDR1 MGHRA, CDR2 YSYEKL. Trimming took off 4 bases at V and 0 bases at J, with 13 bases between the two ends. The CDR3 reads CASSPPGGSSGANVLTF. The CDR3 DNA reads as TGCGCCAGCAGCCCCCCAGGGGGGAGCTCTGGGGCCAACGTCCTGACTTTC.

This clone occurred a few times. The rearrangement uses TRBV23-1 and TRBJ2-3; 11 bases map to TRBD1. TRBV23-1 is placed among ORFs of uncertain function. With 4 bases clipped from V and 5 bases from J, the junction kept 17 bases outside the gene matches. This CDR3 is 19 amino acids long. The CDR3 DNA reads TGCGCCAGCAGTCCTAAATGGTGCGGACAGGGGGCCGTTGAAGATACGCAGTATTTT. It codes for CASSPKWCGQGAVEDTQYF.

This chain links TRBV11-3 with TRBJ1-2; 7 bases fit TRBD1. CDR3 length equals 16 residues. The J segment lost 1 base and the V segment lost 4 bases, leaving 9 bases of the junction unmatched. Germline V gene sequence: CDR1 SGHNT, CDR2 YENEEA. CDR3 protein: CASSSRQGPFNYGYTF. CDR3 bases: TGTGCCAGCAGCTCCCGACAGGGCCCCTTTAACTATGGCTACACCTTC.

This chain links TRBV30 with TRBJ1-1; D ambiguous. V was trimmed by 5 bases and J by 3 bases, leaving 13 bases between them. The V gene's germline CDR1 is GTSNPN and CDR2 SVGIG (reference sequence). The CDR3 contains 13 residues. The DNA of the CDR3 is TGTGCCTGGGGTAGTCCGGGTTACACTGAAGCTTTCTTT. Translated, it gives CAWGSPGYTEAFF.

The chain couples TRBV9 to TRBJ2-1; 10 positions agree with TRBD2. The V segment lost 6 bases and the J segment 5 bases; nucleotides outside the gene matches: 5. The length of the CDR3 is 14 residues. Germline-derived CDR1 and CDR2 are SGDLS and YYNGEE. The CDR3 region is CASTLAGVDNEQFF. Written as DNA, the CDR3 is TGTGCCAGCACCCTAGCGGGAGTAGACAATGAGCAGTTCTTC.

This clone was found a few times. The rearrangement uses TRBV27 and TRBJ2-7, with 10 bases that match TRBD2. V shed 4 bases and J 6 bases; nucleotides not matched to a gene: 12. Germline V gene data show CDR1 as MNHEY and CDR2 as SMNVEV (reference sequence). The CDR3 is 16 amino acids. CDR3 sequence (DNA): TGTGCCAGCAGTTCCGGTAGGGGTAGCGGGAGGCCCGAGCAGTACTTC. This encodes CASSSGRGSGRPEQYF.

The rearrangement links TRBV6-5 to TRBJ2-4; 7 bases match TRBD2. The CDR3 extends over 10 amino acids. J gave up 8 bases and V 8 bases, and 0 bases lay outside the gene matches. Germline V gives CDR1 MNHEY, CDR2 SVGAGI. CDR3 nucleotides: TGTGCCAGCGGGAGGGACATTCAGTACTTC. Translated, it gives CASGRDIQYF.